This T cell receptor beta chain originates from a study of CD8 T cells in Susac syndrome. The V and J ends lost 4 bases and 4 bases respectively, with 13 bases between them. The CDR3 sequence is 14 residues long. Germline V gene sequence: CDR1 MNHEY, CDR2 SMNVEV (reference sequence). An amount of RNA that ranged from roughly 0.5 to 1 ug was reverse transcribed with random hexamers. TCRdb re-analysed the immunoSEQ multiplex PCR reads in MiXCR, keeping a single row per CDR3 protein. The sample has about 120,000 distinct CDR3 sequences; around 90% are singletons. The sequenced sample consisted of CD4+ T cells from PBMCs. The receptor was derived from a human donor in good health. This chain joins TRBV27 and TRBJ1-1; unclear D gene. DNA of the CDR3: TGTGCCAGCAGTTACGGACCCCGGGGCACTGAAGCTTTCTTT. Translation gives CASSYGPRGTEAFF.